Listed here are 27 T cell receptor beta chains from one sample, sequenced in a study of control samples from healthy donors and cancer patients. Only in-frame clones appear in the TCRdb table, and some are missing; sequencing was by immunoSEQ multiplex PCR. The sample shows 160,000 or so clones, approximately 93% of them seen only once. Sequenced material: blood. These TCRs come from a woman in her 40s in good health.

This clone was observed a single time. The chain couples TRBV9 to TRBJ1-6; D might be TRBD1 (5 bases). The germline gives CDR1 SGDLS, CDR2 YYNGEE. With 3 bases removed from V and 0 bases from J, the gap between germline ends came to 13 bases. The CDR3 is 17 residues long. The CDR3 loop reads CASSAGGSGSYNSPLHF. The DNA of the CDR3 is TGTGCCAGCAGCGCCGGGGGGTCGGGCTCCTATAATTCACCCCTCCACTTT.

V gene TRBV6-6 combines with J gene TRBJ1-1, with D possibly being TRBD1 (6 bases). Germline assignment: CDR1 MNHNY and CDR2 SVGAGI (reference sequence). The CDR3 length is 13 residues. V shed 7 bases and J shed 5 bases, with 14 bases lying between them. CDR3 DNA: TGTGCCAGCATCTCGACAGGTAGAACTGAAGCTTTCTTT. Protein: CASISTGRTEAFF.

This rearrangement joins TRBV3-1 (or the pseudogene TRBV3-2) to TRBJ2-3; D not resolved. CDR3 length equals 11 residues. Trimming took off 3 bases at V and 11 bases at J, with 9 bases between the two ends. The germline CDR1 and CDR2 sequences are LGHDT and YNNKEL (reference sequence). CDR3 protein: CASSHVLGQYF. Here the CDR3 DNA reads TGTGCCAGCAGCCATGTTTTGGGGCAGTATTTT.

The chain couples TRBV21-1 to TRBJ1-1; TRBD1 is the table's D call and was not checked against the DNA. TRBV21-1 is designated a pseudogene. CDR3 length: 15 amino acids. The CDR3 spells CASTPTGDGRTEAFF. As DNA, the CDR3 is TGTGCCAGCACCCCGACAGGGGATGGACGCACTGAAGCTTTCTTT.

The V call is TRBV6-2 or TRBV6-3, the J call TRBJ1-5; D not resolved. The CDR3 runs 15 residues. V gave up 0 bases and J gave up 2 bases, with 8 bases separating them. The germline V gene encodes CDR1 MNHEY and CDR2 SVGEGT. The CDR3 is CASSYSRGGNQPQHF. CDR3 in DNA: TGTGCCAGCAGTTACTCGCGGGGAGGCAATCAGCCCCAGCATTTT.

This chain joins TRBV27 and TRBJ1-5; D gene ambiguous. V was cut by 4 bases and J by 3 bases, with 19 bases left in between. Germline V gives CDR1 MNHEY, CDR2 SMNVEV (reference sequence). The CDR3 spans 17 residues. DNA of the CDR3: TGTGCCAGCAGTTCACTACACGACGCGGACCCCAATCAGCCCCAGCATTTT. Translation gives CASSSLHDADPNQPQHF.

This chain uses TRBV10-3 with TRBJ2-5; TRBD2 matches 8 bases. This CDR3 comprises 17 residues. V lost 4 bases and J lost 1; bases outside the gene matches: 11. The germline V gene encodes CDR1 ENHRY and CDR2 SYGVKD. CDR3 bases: TGTGCCATCAGTGGGGCTAGCGGGCCACATATCCAAGAGACCCAGTACTTC. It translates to CAISGASGPHIQETQYF.

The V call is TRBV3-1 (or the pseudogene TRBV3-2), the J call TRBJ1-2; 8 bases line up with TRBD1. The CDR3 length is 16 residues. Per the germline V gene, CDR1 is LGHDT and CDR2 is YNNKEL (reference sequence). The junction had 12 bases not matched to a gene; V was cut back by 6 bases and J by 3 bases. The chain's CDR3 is CASRGGPGQGYYGYTF. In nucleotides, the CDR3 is TGTGCCAGCAGGGGAGGCCCTGGACAGGGTTACTATGGCTACACCTTC.

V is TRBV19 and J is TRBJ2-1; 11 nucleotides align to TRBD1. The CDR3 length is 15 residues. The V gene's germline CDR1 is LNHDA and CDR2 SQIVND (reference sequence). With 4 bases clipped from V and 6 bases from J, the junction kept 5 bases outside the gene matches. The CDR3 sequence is CASSSRDRGVNEQFF. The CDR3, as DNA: TGTGCCAGTAGTAGCCGGGACAGGGGGGTCAATGAGCAGTTCTTC.

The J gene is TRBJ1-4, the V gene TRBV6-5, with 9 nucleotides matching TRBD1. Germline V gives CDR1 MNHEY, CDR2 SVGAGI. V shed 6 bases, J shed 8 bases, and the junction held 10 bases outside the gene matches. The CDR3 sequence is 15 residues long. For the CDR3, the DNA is TGTGCCAGCAGGACAGGGGGACAGGGCATCGAAAAACTGTTTTTT. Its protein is CASRTGGQGIEKLFF.

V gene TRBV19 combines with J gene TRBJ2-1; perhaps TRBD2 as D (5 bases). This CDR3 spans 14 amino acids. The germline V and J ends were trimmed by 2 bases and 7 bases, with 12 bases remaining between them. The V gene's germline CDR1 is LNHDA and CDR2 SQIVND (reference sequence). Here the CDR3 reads CASSIQVPGNEQFF. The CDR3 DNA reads TGTGCCAGTAGTATACAGGTCCCGGGGAATGAGCAGTTCTTC.

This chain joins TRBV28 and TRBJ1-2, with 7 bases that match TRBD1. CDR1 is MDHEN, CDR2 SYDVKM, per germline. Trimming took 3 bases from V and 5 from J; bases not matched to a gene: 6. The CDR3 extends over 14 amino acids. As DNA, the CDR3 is TGTGCCAGCAGTTTCTACAGGGGTCAGTATGGCTACACCTTC. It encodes CASSFYRGQYGYTF.

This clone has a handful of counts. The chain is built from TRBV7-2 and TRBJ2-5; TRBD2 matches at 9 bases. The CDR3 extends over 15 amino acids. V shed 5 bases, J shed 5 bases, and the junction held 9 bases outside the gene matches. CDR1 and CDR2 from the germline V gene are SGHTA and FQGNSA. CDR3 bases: TGTGCCAGCAGCCCTCCGGGACTAGCATTTGAGACCCAGTACTTC. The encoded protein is CASSPPGLAFETQYF. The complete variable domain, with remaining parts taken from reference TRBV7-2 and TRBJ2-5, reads GAGVSQSPSNKVTEKGKDVELRCDPISGHTALYWYRQSLGQGLEFLIYFQGNSAPDKSGLPSDRFSAERTGGSVSTLTIQRTQQEDSAVYLCASSPPGLAFETQYFGPGTRLLVL.

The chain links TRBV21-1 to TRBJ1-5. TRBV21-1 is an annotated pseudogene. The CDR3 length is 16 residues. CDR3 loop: CASSKGGRANNQPQHF. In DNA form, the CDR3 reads TGTGCCAGCAGCAAGGGGGGCAGGGCGAACAATCAGCCCCAGCATTTT.

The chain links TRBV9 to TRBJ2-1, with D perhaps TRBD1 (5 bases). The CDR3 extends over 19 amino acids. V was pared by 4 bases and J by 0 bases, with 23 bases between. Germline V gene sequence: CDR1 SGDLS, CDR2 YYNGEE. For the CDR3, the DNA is TGTGCCAGCAGCTCAACCCATCCAGGGTCGGAGAGCTCCTACAATGAGCAGTTCTTC. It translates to CASSSTHPGSESSYNEQFF.

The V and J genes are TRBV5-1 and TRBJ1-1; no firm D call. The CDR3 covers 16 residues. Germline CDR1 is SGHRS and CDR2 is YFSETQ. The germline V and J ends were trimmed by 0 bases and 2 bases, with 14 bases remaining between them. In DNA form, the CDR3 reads TGCGCCAGCAGCTTGGATCAGGTTGGTGCCAACACTGAAGCTTTCTTT. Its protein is CASSLDQVGANTEAFF.

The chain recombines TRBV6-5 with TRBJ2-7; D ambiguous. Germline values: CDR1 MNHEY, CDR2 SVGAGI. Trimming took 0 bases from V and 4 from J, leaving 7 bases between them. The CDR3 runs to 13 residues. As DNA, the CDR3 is TGTGCCAGCAGTTACTCTCCGAGTTACGAGCAGTACTTC. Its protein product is CASSYSPSYEQYF.

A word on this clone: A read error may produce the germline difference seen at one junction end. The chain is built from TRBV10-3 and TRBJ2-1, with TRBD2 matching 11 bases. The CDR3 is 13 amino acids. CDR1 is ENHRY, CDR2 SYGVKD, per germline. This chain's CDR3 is CAISELAGVEQLF. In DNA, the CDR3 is TGTGCCATCAGTGAACTAGCGGGAGTCGAGCAGCTCTTC.

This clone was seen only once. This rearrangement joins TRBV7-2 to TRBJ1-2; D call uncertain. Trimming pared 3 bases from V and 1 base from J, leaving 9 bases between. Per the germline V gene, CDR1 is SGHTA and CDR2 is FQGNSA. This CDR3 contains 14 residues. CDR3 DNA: TGTGCCAGCAGCTTCTCCGCGGGTAACTATGGCTACACCTTC. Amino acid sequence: CASSFSAGNYGYTF.

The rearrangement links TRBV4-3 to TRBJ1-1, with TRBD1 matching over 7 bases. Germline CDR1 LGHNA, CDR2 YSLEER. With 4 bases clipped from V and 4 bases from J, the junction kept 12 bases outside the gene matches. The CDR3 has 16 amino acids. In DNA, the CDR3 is TGCGCCAGCAGCCCTGCCCGGACAGGAGGGATCACTGAAGCTTTCTTT. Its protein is CASSPARTGGITEAFF.

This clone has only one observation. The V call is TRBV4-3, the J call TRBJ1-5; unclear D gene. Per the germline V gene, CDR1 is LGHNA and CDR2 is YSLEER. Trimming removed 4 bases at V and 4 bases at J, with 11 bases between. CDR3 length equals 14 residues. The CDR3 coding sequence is TGCGCCAGCAGCCTCCACCAAAAGAATCAGCCCCAGCATTTT. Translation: CASSLHQKNQPQHF.

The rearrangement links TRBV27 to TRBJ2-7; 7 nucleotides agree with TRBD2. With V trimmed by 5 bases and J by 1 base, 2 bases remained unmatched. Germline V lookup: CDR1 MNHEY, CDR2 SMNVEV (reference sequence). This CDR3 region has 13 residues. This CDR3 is CASSTGLSYEQYF. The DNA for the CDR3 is TGTGCCAGCAGTACGGGACTATCCTACGAGCAGTACTTC.

CDR3 DNA: TGTGCCAGCAGCTTAATTACTGGGCGGGGCGAGCAGTACTTC. Translating gives CASSLITGRGEQYF. The chain employs TRBV7-2 and TRBJ2-7, with D maybe TRBD2 (6 bases). This CDR3 contains 14 residues. Trimming took 2 bases from V and 6 from J, leaving 14 bases between them. CDR1 is SGHTA, CDR2 FQGNSA, per germline. The variable domain in full, with the rest retrieved from reference TRBV7-2 and TRBJ2-7, is GAGVSQSPSNKVTEKGKDVELRCDPISGHTALYWYRQSLGQGLEFLIYFQGNSAPDKSGLPSDRFSAERTGGSVSTLTIQRTQQEDSAVYLCASSLITGRGEQYFGPGTRLTVT.

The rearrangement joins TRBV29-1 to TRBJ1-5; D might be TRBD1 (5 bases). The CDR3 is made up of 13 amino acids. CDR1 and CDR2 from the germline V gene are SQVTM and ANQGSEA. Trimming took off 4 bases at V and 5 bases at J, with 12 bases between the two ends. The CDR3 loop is CSVGQDIYQPQHF. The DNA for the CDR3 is TGCAGCGTTGGTCAGGACATCTATCAGCCCCAGCATTTT.

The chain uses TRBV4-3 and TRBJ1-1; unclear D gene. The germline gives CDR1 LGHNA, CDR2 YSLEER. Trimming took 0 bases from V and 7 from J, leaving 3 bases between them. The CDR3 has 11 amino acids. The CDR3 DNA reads TGCGCCAGCAGCCAAGAGGATGAAGCTTTCTTT. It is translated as CASSQEDEAFF.

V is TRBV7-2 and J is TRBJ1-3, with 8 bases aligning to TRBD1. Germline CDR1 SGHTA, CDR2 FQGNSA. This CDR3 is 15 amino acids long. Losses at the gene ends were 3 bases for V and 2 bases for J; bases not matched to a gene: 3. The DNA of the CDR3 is TGTGCCAGCAGCTTGGGCAGGGGGCCTGGAAACACCATATATTTT. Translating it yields CASSLGRGPGNTIYF.

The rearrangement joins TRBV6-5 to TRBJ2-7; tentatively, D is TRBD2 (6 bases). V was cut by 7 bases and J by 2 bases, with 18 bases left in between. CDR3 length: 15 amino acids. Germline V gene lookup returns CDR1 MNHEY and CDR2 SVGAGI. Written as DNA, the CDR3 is TGTGCCAGCACCCAGGACGGGGGTTCGGCCTACGAGCAGTACTTC. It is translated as CASTQDGGSAYEQYF.